This record concerns one TCR beta chain sequence. Its specificity is not known. Germline trimming cut 0 bases from V and 1 base from J; bases unmatched to any gene: 6. There are 16 residues in the CDR3. Germline assignment: CDR1 SGHRS and CDR2 YFSETQ. These data belong to a study of T cell responses to AZD1222 COVID-19 vaccine. Overall study results and limits: Donors skewed white British and female; clonal diversity was possibly underestimated. There were repertoire samples only from the period after the peak T cell response.

Using immunoSEQ multiplex PCR, the repertoire was profiled, and TCRdb retains in-frame clones only, with some absent. The sample carries about 150,000 clones, 91% recorded once. The source of this sequence is an adult who received the AZD1222 COVID-19 vaccine. The material was peripheral blood, obtained 28 days after the second AZD1222 dose. The chain is built from TRBV5-1 and TRBJ2-5; 7 bases agree with TRBD2. The CDR3 protein is CASSLGLAALQETQYF. CDR3 in DNA: TGCGCCAGCAGCTTGGGGCTAGCGGCACTCCAAGAGACCCAGTACTTC.